This TCR beta chain was retrieved from a study of molecular identifiers for immune sequencing clone quantification. Study information: The replicates split RNA from roughly 20,000 or 100,000 naive CD8 cells five ways and sequenced four.

In TCRdb, the PCR reads were re-called with MiXCR into one record per CDR3 protein. The sample has some 580,000 distinct CDR3 sequences, over 25% seen once. CDR3 length: 15 residues. Germline assignment: CDR1 MDHEN and CDR2 SYDVKM. With 4 bases clipped from V and 2 bases from J, the junction kept 6 bases outside the gene matches. This TCR was recovered from a human donor in good health. Some libraries in this study had Jurkat cell RNA spiked in. The specimen sequenced was naive CD8+ T cells from blood, with Jurkat cell RNA spiked in. As for subset: FACS-sorted CD8+CD4-CCR7+CD45RA+ naive T cells. V is TRBV28 and J is TRBJ2-7; 9 nucleotides agree with TRBD1. CDR3 sequence reads: CASSYRGRSAYEQYF. CDR3 DNA sequence: TGTGCCAGCAGTTACAGGGGGCGCAGCGCCTACGAGCAGTACTTC.